Listed below are T cell receptor beta chains from one sample, sequenced in a study of blood T cells in healthy people across ages. Via MiXCR, TCRdb re-called the 5' RACE reads, giving one row per CDR3 protein. The sample consists of about 1.5 million distinct CDR3 sequences, roughly 40% of them appearing once. The specimen sequenced was blood. The receptors originated from a woman aged 18-29 years in good health. CDR3s include the opening cysteine and the closing phenylalanine or tryptophan. A D gene is named only where the DNA matches it firmly. A row's size may be missing; if present it is once, few, many or a size class.

>TRBJ2-2|.|TRBV6-4|.
CASSRDWTGSTGELFF
TGTGCCAGCAGTCGAGACTGGACGGGGTCAACCGGGGAGCTGTTTTTT
>TRBJ2-1|.|TRBV29-1|many
CSAKTGVGLVGQFF
TGCAGCGCCAAGACAGGGGTCGGACTAGTGGGGCAGTTCTTC
>TRBJ1-1|TRBD1|TRBV20-1|once
CSARGDRYEAFF
TGCAGTGCTAGAGGGGACAGGTATGAAGCTTTCTTT
>TRBJ2-1|TRBD1|TRBV29-1|.
CSVEGGGDREYNEQFF
TGCAGCGTTGAGGGCGGCGGGGACAGGGAGTACAATGAGCAGTTCTTC
>TRBJ2-6|.|TRBV7-9|.
CASSSFPGRRNGGANVLTF
TGTGCCAGCAGCTCCTTCCCGGGACGACGCAACGGGGGGGCCAACGTCCTGACTTTC
>TRBJ2-5|.|TRBV20-1|few
CSAGSYQETQYF
TGCAGTGCGGGGAGCTACCAAGAGACCCAGTACTTC
>TRBJ2-5|.|TRBV28|.
CASSLPFRGGQETQYF
TGTGCCAGCAGTTTACCCTTCAGGGGAGGGCAAGAGACCCAGTACTTC
>TRBJ2-3|.|TRBV9|.
CASSVGSVPTDTQYF
TGTGCCAGCAGCGTAGGCTCCGTCCCCACAGATACGCAGTATTTT
>TRBJ2-7|TRBD2|TRBV3-1|.
CASSHVAGVAHEQYF
TGTGCCAGCAGCCACGTAGCGGGAGTAGCCCACGAGCAGTACTTC
>TRBJ2-1|TRBD1|TRBV19|.
CASRPGQGYEQFF
TGTGCCAGTAGGCCGGGACAGGGCTACGAGCAGTTCTTC
>TRBJ2-7|.|TRBV28|.
CASSPRAAPRSYEQYF
TGTGCCAGCAGTCCCCGAGCAGCGCCTCGCTCCTACGAGCAGTACTTC
>TRBJ2-1|TRBD2|TRBV2|.
CASTVGLRLAGSYNEQFF
TGTGCCAGCACGGTGGGGTTGAGGCTAGCGGGATCCTACAATGAGCAGTTCTTC
>TRBJ2-1|.|TRBV6-5|few
CASSGTASTYNEQFF
TGTGCCAGCAGCGGGACCGCGTCAACGTACAATGAGCAGTTCTTC
>TRBJ1-1|.|TRBV10-3|few
CAISETIVGGPLGNTEAFF
TGTGCCATCAGTGAGACGATTGTTGGGGGGCCGTTGGGGAACACTGAAGCTTTCTTT
>TRBJ2-3|.|TRBV7-2|.
CASSLLGRHTDTQYF
TGTGCCAGCAGCTTATTGGGGCGACACACAGATACGCAGTATTTT
>TRBJ2-1|.|TRBV6-1|.
CASRPQGGNEQFF
TGTGCCAGCAGACCGCAGGGGGGCAATGAGCAGTTCTTC
>TRBJ1-5|TRBD1|TRBV29-1|once
CSVELPPGTGDRPQHF
TGCAGCGTTGAACTCCCACCCGGGACAGGGGATCGGCCCCAGCATTTT
>TRBJ2-3|.|TRBV5-1|few
CASSFIEGSSTDTQYF
TGCGCCAGCAGCTTCATTGAGGGATCTAGCACAGATACGCAGTATTTT
>TRBJ2-7|.|TRBV9|.
CASSVGAGSYEQYF
TGTGCCAGCAGCGTAGGGGCAGGCTCCTACGAGCAGTACTTC
>TRBJ2-2|.|TRBV28|.
CASSHDSSGTGELFF
TGTGCCAGCAGCCACGACAGCTCGGGAACCGGGGAGCTGTTTTTT
>TRBJ2-3|.|TRBV6-1|few
CATKDRPGDTQYF
TGTGCCACTAAGGACCGGCCCGGGGATACGCAGTATTTT
>TRBJ1-5|.|TRBV3-1|many
CASSQVVGNQPQHF
TGTGCCAGCAGCCAAGTTGTGGGCAATCAGCCCCAGCATTTT
>TRBJ2-4|.|TRBV6-5|.
CASSYGSQGLQYF
TGTGCCAGCAGTTACGGGAGCCAGGGTCTTCAGTACTTC
>TRBJ2-7|TRBD1|TRBV25-1|once
CASKGRGQGSYEQYF
TGTGCCAGCAAGGGCAGAGGACAGGGGAGCTACGAGCAGTACTTC
>TRBJ2-7|.|TRBV4-1|.
CASSQGVGSSDEQYF
TGCGCCAGCAGCCAGGGTGTCGGGAGCTCCGACGAGCAGTACTTC
>TRBJ1-2|.|TRBV27|few
CASSLLGDSYGYTF
TGTGCCAGCAGTTTATTAGGGGACTCCTATGGCTACACCTTC
>TRBJ2-7|.|TRBV4-1|many
CASKPSNQAEQYF
TGCGCCAGCAAGCCTAGTAACCAAGCCGAGCAGTACTTC
>TRBJ2-1|TRBD2|TRBV10-3|few
CAIRGAGGEQFF
TGTGCCATCCGGGGAGCGGGAGGTGAGCAGTTCTTC
>TRBJ2-1|.|TRBV27|.
CASSFLDLTYNEQFF
TGTGCCAGCAGTTTCCTAGATTTGACCTACAATGAGCAGTTCTTC
>TRBJ2-3|.|TRBV5-1|.
CASSVAGSDTHYF
TGCGCCAGCAGCGTGGCCGGGTCAGATACGCATTATTTT
>TRBJ2-7|.|TRBV6-1|.
CASSGGQIYEQYF
TGTGCCAGCAGTGGGGGGCAGATCTACGAGCAGTACTTC
>TRBJ1-5|.|TRBV9|.
CASSVAPGNQPQHF
TGTGCCAGCAGCGTAGCCCCTGGTAATCAGCCCCAGCATTTT
>TRBJ1-6|.|TRBV12-3/TRBV12-4|.
CASSSGGTPKENSPLHF
TGTGCCAGCAGTTCGGGTGGGACTCCGAAGGAAAATTCACCCCTCCACTTT
>TRBJ1-1|.|TRBV5-1|.
CASSSTQGTEAFF
TGCGCCAGCAGCTCGACACAGGGTACTGAAGCTTTCTTT
>TRBJ2-7|.|TRBV24-1|few
CATSDYSYEQYF
TGTGCCACCAGTGATTACTCCTACGAGCAGTACTTC
>TRBJ2-1|TRBD2|TRBV7-9|.
CASGTSGSDEQFF
TGTGCCAGCGGGACGAGCGGGAGCGATGAGCAGTTCTTC
>TRBJ1-2|TRBD1|TRBV6-6|few
CASIGVGQGGGYTF
TGTGCCAGCATCGGAGTCGGACAGGGGGGTGGCTACACCTTC
>TRBJ2-7|.|TRBV27|few
CASSLSIGSYEQYF
TGTGCCAGCAGTTTATCGATAGGGTCCTACGAGCAGTACTTC
>TRBJ1-2|TRBD1|TRBV7-2|.
CASSTQGIGNYGYTF
TGTGCCAGCAGCACACAGGGGATTGGGAACTATGGCTACACCTTC
>TRBJ2-1|TRBD2|TRBV10-2|few
CASRAIAGDMGEQFF
TGCGCCAGCAGAGCTATAGCGGGAGATATGGGTGAGCAGTTCTTC
>TRBJ1-6|TRBD1|TRBV12-3/TRBV12-4|.
CASSQQGALSSPLHF
TGTGCCAGCAGTCAACAGGGGGCCTTAAGTTCACCCCTCCACTTT
>TRBJ1-4|TRBD1|TRBV9|few
CASSATGTGVWEKLFF
TGTGCCAGCAGCGCCACCGGGACAGGTGTTTGGGAAAAACTGTTTTTT
>TRBJ1-1|TRBD1|TRBV6-5|few
CASSPPGQGTQEAFF
TGTGCCAGCAGTCCCCCGGGACAGGGTACACAAGAAGCTTTCTTT
>TRBJ1-4|.|TRBV4-2|few
CASSQPGSANEKLFF
TGTGCCAGCAGCCAACCGGGCTCGGCTAATGAAAAACTGTTTTTT
>TRBJ1-2|.|TRBV7-8|.
CAPSEGPFIYGYTF
TGTGCCCCATCAGAGGGCCCCTTTATCTATGGCTACACCTTC